Described below is a single T cell receptor (beta chain) sequence and its context. This sample was included in a study of cytotoxic CD8 clonotypes in ibrutinib-treated CLL. Background on the study: Samples had a mean of around 250,000 productive templates and more than 80,000 productive rearrangements.

Assay used: immunoSEQ multiplex PCR; TCRdb lists only in-frame clones, some missing. The table records some 200,000 clones, roughly three quarters of them present only once. The source was PBMCs, collected after 12 months of ibrutinib treatment. The clonotype comes from a human donor with chronic lymphocytic leukemia.

CDR3 sequence reads: CASSQTGTAYGYTF. CDR3 bases: TGCGCCAGCAGCCAGACTGGGACAGCCTATGGCTACACCTTC. This chain joins TRBV4-3 and TRBJ1-2, with 7 bases aligning to TRBD1. Germline CDR1 reads LGHNA; CDR2 reads YSLEER. This CDR3 region has 14 residues. V lost 3 bases, J lost 4 bases, and 5 bases stayed unmatched.